The clone carrying this T cell receptor (beta chain) was seen only once. This record comes from a study of siplizumab effects on memory and regulatory T cells. Profiling relied on immunoSEQ multiplex PCR, and the TCRdb table lists in-frame clones only, not all of them. The sample has about 80,000 clones; approximately 95% are singletons. J was trimmed by 9 bases and V by 8 bases; bases with no gene match: 9. This CDR3 has 14 residues. Per the germline V gene, CDR1 is LNHNV and CDR2 is YYDKDF (reference sequence). Sequencing was performed on CD8+ T cells sorted from blood. This chain uses TRBV15 with TRBJ2-1; 11 bases line up with TRBD2. This clonotype was sampled from a human donor in good health. The CDR3 protein is CATLELAGVGEQFF. CDR3 DNA: TGTGCCACCCTCGAACTAGCGGGAGTCGGTGAGCAGTTCTTC.